This entry features one TCR beta chain sequence. V gave up 5 bases and J gave up 2 bases; unmatched junction bases: 4. The CDR3 covers 14 residues. Germline CDR1 ENHRY, CDR2 SYGVKD. The record originates from a study of T cells in tuberculosis. Study-wide background: T cells were selected with CD1B tetramers loaded with glucose monomycolate.

Sequencing was performed with immunoSEQ multiplex PCR; in TCRdb, only in-frame clones are kept and a portion is missing. The profile shows more than 30,000 clones, 97% of them singletons. Latent tuberculosis screening used tuberculin skin test and IGRA at entry. Sequencing was performed on PBMCs. This chain joins TRBV10-3 and TRBJ2-5; the match to TRBD2 covers 8 bases. This clonotype was obtained from a donor under 30 with latent tuberculosis or without tuberculosis infection. The CDR3 DNA is TGTGCCATCAGTCCTAGCGGGTTTCAAGAGACCCAGTACTTC. Protein product: CAISPSGFQETQYF.